Described below is a single T cell receptor beta chain sequence and its context. Its antigen is still unknown. PCR amplification relied on 60 Vbeta primers (plus 13 Jbeta primers). Assay: immunoSEQ multiplex PCR; the TCRdb copy retains only in-frame clones and omits some. The sample shows around 130,000 clones, more than 80% of them seen only once. This entry belongs to a study of cytomegalovirus exposure and HLA in healthy donors. Germline CDR1 is SNHLY and CDR2 is FYNNEI. CDR3 length: 17 amino acids. V was clipped by 6 bases and J by 6 bases; unmatched bases: 15. Notes on the study in general: In a later analysis, an Asian-associated ancestry cluster reportedly showed fewer N-insertions than the approximately 610-donor mean.

The sample was PBMCs. The chain recombines TRBV2 with TRBJ2-1; 9 positions match TRBD2. The sequence came from a man between 25 and 39 years old in good health and CMV-seronegative. The CDR3 nucleotides read TGTGCCAGCAGCGCTAATAGCGGGAGAGGTCACGGCAATGAGCAGTTCTTC. As protein: CASSANSGRGHGNEQFF. Using reference TRBV2 and TRBJ2-1 for the parts outside the CDR3, the full variable domain is EPEVTQTPSHQVTQMGQEVILRCVPISNHLYFYWYRQILGQKVEFLVSFYNNEISEKSEIFDDQFSVERPDGSNFTLKIRSTKLEDSAMYFCASSANSGRGHGNEQFFGPGTRLTVL.